The subject of this entry is one TCR beta chain. The germline V and J ends were trimmed by 8 bases and 6 bases, with 11 bases remaining between them. Germline V gene data show CDR1 as LNHDA and CDR2 as SQIVND (reference sequence). There are 11 residues in the CDR3. This sample stems from a study of human T cells and chemical hapten exposure. Library construction involved attaching unique molecular identifiers to individual cDNA molecules, which allowed quantitative, reproducible TCR counting. TCRdb re-derived calls from the RACE reads in MiXCR, one entry per CDR3 protein. The sample has about 70,000 distinct CDR3 sequences; about a tenth are singletons. As for time point: pre-sensitization, week 0. Sample treatment: therapeutic diphenylcyclopropenone sensitization with weekly scalp DPC.

The gene calls are TRBV19 and TRBJ2-7, with D possibly TRBD1 on 5 matching bases. This TCR came from a woman in her fifties or sixties with alopecia areata. Some clones in this sample may be carry-over from other donors' samples. The material sequenced was whole blood, taken in connection with sensitization to the hapten diphenylcyclopropenone (DPC). The CDR3 sequence is CASRAQGEQYF. Written as DNA, the CDR3 is TGTGCCAGTCGAGCCCAGGGCGAGCAGTACTTC. The whole variable domain, remainder taken from reference TRBV19 and TRBJ2-7, is DGGITQSPKYLFRKEGQNVTLSCEQNLNHDAMYWYRQDPGQGLRLIYYSQIVNDFQKGDIAEGYSVSREKKESFPLTVTSAQKNPTAFYLCASRAQGEQYFGPGTRLTVT.